Given below is one T cell receptor (beta chain) in context. As yet, its antigen is unknown. Other nucleotide sequences from this sample produce the same CDR3. This entry belongs to a study of cytomegalovirus exposure and HLA in healthy donors. Overall study findings and caveats: The CMV antigen specificity of a few CMV-associated chains was confirmed through in vitro analysis. The only immune exposure information that was available was CMV serostatus. Later analysis associated a missense DCLRE1C variant with TCR beta V- and J-gene trimming.

The PCR contained 60 Vbeta and 13 Jbeta primers. Clones were read by immunoSEQ multiplex PCR, and TCRdb kept only the in-frame ones, dropping some. The sample holds under 200,000 clones, about 82% seen once. CDR3 length: 11 amino acids. Between the trimmed V and J ends, which lost 3 bases and 6 bases, there was a span of 3 bases. CDR1 is MDHEN, CDR2 SYDVKM, per germline. This receptor was taken from a female donor in good health and CMV-seronegative. The sequenced sample was PBMCs. The chain joins TRBV28 to TRBJ2-1; D remains ambiguous. CDR3 loop: CASSLRNEQFF. DNA for the CDR3: TGTGCCAGCAGTTTGCGCAATGAGCAGTTCTTC.